A selection of T cell receptor beta chains follows, all from one sample in a study of CD8+ T cells in alopecia areata. Some clones are missing from TCRdb's copy, which holds only in-frame ones; the method was immunoSEQ multiplex PCR. This table has 65,000 to 100,000 clones, just over 50% appearing once. Material: NKG2D-high CD8+ T cells sorted from blood. The origin of the receptors is a human donor with alopecia areata. The CDR3 runs from the conserved cysteine through the conserved F or W. The D gene is left open where the match is weak. Some rows mark clone size as missing; the rest say once, few, many or name a class of expanded clone.

CDR3 length	V gene	D gene	J gene	clone size	CDR3 protein	CDR3 DNA
11	TRBV7-9	NA	TRBJ1-1	NA	CASSLEHEAFF	TGTGCCAGCAGCTTAGAACATGAAGCTTTCTTT
13	TRBV30	NA	TRBJ1-2	NA	CAWSLDSNYGYTF	TGTGCCTGGAGTCTGGACAGTAACTATGGCTACACCTTC
16	TRBV14	NA	TRBJ2-1	NA	CASSQVGSIPKSEQFF	TGTGCCAGCAGCCAAGTGGGGAGTATTCCCAAGAGTGAGCAGTTCTTC
14	TRBV28	NA	TRBJ2-7	NA	CASSLGRDSYEQYF	TGTGCCAGCAGTTTGGGGCGGGACTCCTACGAGCAGTACTTC
12	TRBV28	NA	TRBJ2-7	NA	CASSLYTYEQYF	TGTGCCAGCAGTTTATACACCTACGAGCAGTACTTC
14	TRBV2	TRBD2	TRBJ2-1	NA	CASKTSGAYNEQFF	TGTGCCAGCAAGACTAGCGGCGCTTACAATGAGCAGTTCTTC
14	TRBV4-1	NA	TRBJ2-2	NA	CASSLQGNNGELFF	TGCGCCAGCAGCCTCCAGGGAAATAACGGGGAGCTGTTTTTT
12	TRBV29-1	NA	TRBJ2-7	few	CSVERRPYEQYF	TGCAGCGTTGAACGGCGCCCTTACGAGCAGTACTTC
13	TRBV14	NA	TRBJ2-1	NA	CASSQDLVNEQFF	TGTGCCAGCAGCCAAGATTTGGTCAATGAGCAGTTCTTC
17	TRBV7-6	NA	TRBJ2-7	NA	CASSLLYDRSSSYEQYF	TGTGCCAGCAGCTTATTATACGACAGGTCGAGCTCCTACGAGCAGTACTTC
19	TRBV4-3	NA	TRBJ2-5	few	CASSQLPQGGPDPQETQYF	TGCGCCAGCAGCCAATTACCACAGGGAGGCCCTGACCCACAAGAGACCCAGTACTTC
10	TRBV28	NA	TRBJ2-1	few	CASRGEGVFF	TGTGCCAGCAGGGGGGAAGGGGTATTCTTC
13	TRBV7-9	NA	TRBJ1-4	NA	CASSLGGNEKLFF	TGTGCCAGCAGCTTAGGCGGTAATGAAAAACTGTTTTTT
13	TRBV9	NA	TRBJ2-7	NA	CASSGSRDYEQYF	TGTGCCAGCAGTGGAAGCAGAGACTACGAGCAGTACTTC
15	TRBV5-1	NA	TRBJ2-7	NA	CASSPGTDSSYEQYF	TGCGCCAGCAGCCCGGGGACGGATAGCTCCTACGAGCAGTACTTC
12	TRBV2	NA	TRBJ2-5	NA	CARRGTQETQYF	TGTGCCAGACGAGGGACCCAAGAGACCCAGTACTTC
13	TRBV29-1	NA	TRBJ2-1	NA	CSTRADGENEQFF	TGCAGCACAAGAGCGGACGGAGAGAATGAGCAGTTCTTC
13	TRBV7-9	NA	TRBJ2-1	few	CASSPTGEDEQFF	TGTGCCAGCAGCCCGACCGGGGAGGATGAGCAGTTCTTC
14	TRBV18	NA	TRBJ1-2	NA	CASSLALSNYGYTF	TGTGCCAGCTCCCTCGCGTTATCTAACTATGGCTACACCTTC
12	TRBV28	NA	TRBJ2-1	NA	CASSLGYNEQFF	TGTGCCAGCAGTTTAGGGTACAATGAGCAGTTCTTC